The sequence of this T cell receptor beta chain was determined in a study of blood T cell repertoires in COVID-19. Study as a whole: The study drew acute and convalescent COVID-19 samples from the United States, Italy and Spain. PBMCs, B-cell-depleted T cells, or T cells provided the cDNA or gDNA that made up the material.

As handled by the study authors: Estimation of nucleated cell counts relied on the amplification of reference gene primers. Sequenced by immunoSEQ multiplex PCR; TCRdb stores in-frame clones only, minus some. V and J calls and clone size are copied from that table; D and trimming were computed from the DNA. The sample contains 100,000 to 150,000 clones, 86% of which appear only once. Germline trimming cut 3 bases from V and 2 bases from J; bases unmatched to any gene: 4. The CDR3 sequence is 15 residues long. Germline V lookup: CDR1 WNHNN, CDR2 SYGVQD (reference sequence). The sequence was obtained from a human donor in a cohort sampled during active COVID-19. The sample consisted of peripheral blood. This rearrangement joins TRBV10-1 to TRBJ2-7; TRBD1 matches 10 bases. This chain's CDR3 is CASSESGQGAYEQYF. CDR3 nucleotides: TGCGCCAGCAGTGAATCAGGACAGGGGGCCTACGAGCAGTACTTC.